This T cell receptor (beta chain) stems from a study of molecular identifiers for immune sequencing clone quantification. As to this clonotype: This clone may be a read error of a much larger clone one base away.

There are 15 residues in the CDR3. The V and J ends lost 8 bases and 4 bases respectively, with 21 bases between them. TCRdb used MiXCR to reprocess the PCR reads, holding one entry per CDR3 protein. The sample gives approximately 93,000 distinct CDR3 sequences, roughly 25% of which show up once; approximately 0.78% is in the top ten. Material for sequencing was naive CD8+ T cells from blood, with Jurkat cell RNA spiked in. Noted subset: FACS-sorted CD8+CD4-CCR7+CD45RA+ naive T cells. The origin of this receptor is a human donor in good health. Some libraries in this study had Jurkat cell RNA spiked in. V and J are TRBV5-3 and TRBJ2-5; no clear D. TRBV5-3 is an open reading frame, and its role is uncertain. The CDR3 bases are TGTGCCAGCAGCGACCTCTCCACAGAGAGAGAGACCCAGTACTTC. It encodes CASSDLSTERETQYF.